The rows below give T cell receptor beta chains drawn from one sample of a study of Graves' ophthalmopathy and Graves' hyperthyroidism. MiXCR, applied by TCRdb to the multiplex PCR reads, yields one record per CDR3 protein. This repertoire shows hundreds of thousands of distinct CDR3 sequences, 35% to 50% found once; its top ten account for over 2.5%. Sequences were obtained from peripheral blood. The receptors stem from an adult man with Graves' ophthalmopathy. The CDR3 runs from the conserved cysteine through the conserved F or W. D genes are given only for firm matches. The size entry is marked missing in some rows and otherwise reads once, few, many or a size class.

clone size,D gene,J gene,V gene,CDR3 length,CDR3 DNA,CDR3 protein
many,TRBD1,TRBJ1-4,TRBV7-9,16,TGTGCCAGCAGCCCCCAGCTCCTCAGGGGGGGTGAAAAACTGTTTTTT,CASSPQLLRGGEKLFF
many,-,TRBJ1-5,TRBV5-1,15,TGCGCCAGCAGCGTCGGGACGGAAAGCAATCAGCCCCAGCATTTT,CASSVGTESNQPQHF
-,-,TRBJ1-5,TRBV7-8,14,TGTGCCAGCAGACCGGGGGGACTCGATGTTGCCCAGCATTTT,CASRPGGLDVAQHF
many,-,TRBJ1-2,TRBV6-6,13,TGTGCCAGCAGTGTATGGGGACGGATCGGCTACACCTTC,CASSVWGRIGYTF
many,-,TRBJ1-3,TRBV11-2,16,TGTGCCAGCAGCCTCCGTGGTTCCAGCTCTGGAAACACCATATATTTT,CASSLRGSSSGNTIYF
many,TRBD1,TRBJ1-1,TRBV3-1,13,TGTGCCAGCAGCCTGGACAGGGCCCCTGAAGCTTTCTTT,CASSLDRAPEAFF
many,TRBD2,TRBJ2-7,TRBV7-6,16,TGTGCCAGCAGCGCCGTTCCAGCGGGGGCCACAAGGGAGCAGTACTTC,CASSAVPAGATREQYF
many,TRBD1,TRBJ1-3,TRBV15,17,TGTGCCACCAGCGAAACGACAGGGGGAATGTTCGGAAACACCATATATTTT,CATSETTGGMFGNTIYF
-,-,TRBJ2-7,TRBV5-6,14,TGTGCCAGCAGCGTAGAGACTGGGGCCGGGGAGCTGTACTTC,CASSVETGAGELYF
many,-,TRBJ1-6,TRBV2,16,TGTGCCAGCAGGGCAGACAGAAGCTCCTATAATTCACCCCTCCACTTT,CASRADRSSYNSPLHF
many,-,TRBJ2-7,TRBV29-1,13,TGCAGCGTTGCATCCAGGGGAACCTACGAGCAGTACTTC,CSVASRGTYEQYF
-,TRBD1,TRBJ1-5,TRBV2,15,TGTGCCAGCAGTCTCCAAGGGACAGGACAGGGGACCCAGCATTTT,CASSLQGTGQGTQHF
-,TRBD2,TRBJ2-7,TRBV12-3/TRBV12-4,15,TGTGCCAGCAGGTCTACTAGCGGGAGGAAAGGCGAGCAGTACTTC,CASRSTSGRKGEQYF
-,TRBD1,TRBJ2-2,TRBV7-9,16,TGTGCCACCAGCATCGGACAGGGACTGAACACCGGGGAGCTGTTTTTT,CATSIGQGLNTGELFF
-,TRBD2,TRBJ2-7,TRBV7-2,16,TGTGCCTGGAGTGTACAAGGGAAACTAGCGGACTACGAGCAGTACTTC,CAWSVQGKLADYEQYF
-,-,TRBJ1-2,TRBV25-1,15,TGTGCCAGCAGTGAACAGGGGCGACAAATTTATGGCTACACCTTC,CASSEQGRQIYGYTF
-,-,TRBJ1-6,TRBV10-3,16,TGTGCCATCAGGAGGGACCCGAGCTCCTATAATTCACCCCTCCACTTT,CAIRRDPSSYNSPLHF
-,TRBD1,TRBJ2-5,TRBV24-1,15,TGTGCCACCAGTGATTCCAGGGACAGCCAAGAGACCCAGTACTTC,CATSDSRDSQETQYF
-,TRBD1,TRBJ2-7,TRBV7-9,14,TGTGCCAGCAGTGCTGGGGACAGCCTCTACGAGCAGTACTTC,CASSAGDSLYEQYF